The clone carrying this T cell receptor (beta chain) was observed a handful of times. Its matching antigen is unknown. Cultured CD4+ T cell DNA was sequenced using the Oncomine TCR Beta short-read assay. MiXCR, applied by TCRdb to the PCR reads, yields one record per CDR3 protein. The sample holds about 13,000 distinct CDR3 sequences, around 47% seen once. This specimen belongs to a study of vaccination and CD4 T cells after COVID-19. Overall study context: Four females and six males made up the convalescents, with two Hispanic. The study, taken as a whole, reports: Reactive clonotype counts went from median approximately 23 after infection to a few dozen after vaccination, nonsignificantly.

The treatment was: roughly 10-day PBMC culture with coronavirus spike peptide pools or control peptides (ViraFEST assay). V gave up 8 bases and J gave up 6 bases, with 14 bases separating them. The germline V gene encodes CDR1 SEHNR and CDR2 FQNEAQ (reference sequence). The CDR3 is 12 residues long. The source is a human donor who had recovered from COVID-19. The chain uses TRBV7-9 and TRBJ2-7, with D perhaps TRBD1 (6 bases). Sequencing used CD4+ T cells from blood, cultured in vitro. The CDR3 DNA reads as TGTGCCAGCGGGACCCTACAGGGCGAGCAGTACTTC. It yields the protein CASGTLQGEQYF.